This paragraph reports one TCR beta chain. Source study methods: Amplification of reference gene primers was used by the study to estimate nucleated cell counts. Profiling relied on immunoSEQ multiplex PCR, and the TCRdb table lists in-frame clones only, not all of them. V and J calls and clone size are those listed in that table; D and trimming were worked out from the DNA. This sample has about 330,000 clones, with approximately 89% found just once. V lost 1 base and J lost 1, with 3 bases in between. Per germline, CDR1 KGHDR and CDR2 SFDVKD. CDR3 length equals 13 residues. This sample was taken from a study of blood T cell repertoires in COVID-19. Across the whole study: Sites in the United States, Italy and Spain provided acute and convalescent COVID-19 samples.

Individuals drawn from approximately 26 US areas were about 18 to 90 years old. For recovered donors of Cohort 3, there were two negative PCRs, clearance, or symptom resolution. The TCR comes from a man younger than 40 who had recovered from COVID-19. The genes are TRBV24-1 and TRBJ1-1, with unresolved D. The sequenced sample consisted of PBMCs or T cells enriched from blood (not recorded which). The CDR3 sequence: CATSDFRNTEAFF. The CDR3 DNA is TGTGCCACCAGTGATTTCAGGAACACTGAAGCTTTCTTT.